The T cell receptor (beta chain) under discussion was sequenced for a study of blood T cell repertoires in COVID-19. Study summary: Acute-phase and convalescent COVID-19 samples originated in the United States, Italy and Spain.

How the authors handled the data: Quantification of nucleated cells was approximated via reference gene primer amplification. The repertoire was sequenced with immunoSEQ multiplex PCR; TCRdb's copy has only in-frame clones and lacks some. The DNA was the basis for D and trimming; V, J and clone size are from that table. The sample has about 240,000 clones; roughly 85% are singletons. The V gene's germline CDR1 is ENHRY and CDR2 SYGVKD. The CDR3 contains 19 residues. The V end was cut by 2 bases, the J end by 0 bases, with 22 bases between. The receptor's source is a woman aged 18-29 years with acute or convalescent COVID-19. The chain recombines TRBV10-3 with TRBJ1-1; a weak D match, TRBD1 (6 bases). The sample consisted of peripheral blood. CDR3 coding DNA: TGTGCCATCAGTGAGCCCCCCAGGGGATCCGTACTCATGAACACTGAAGCTTTCTTT. This sequence encodes CAISEPPRGSVLMNTEAFF.